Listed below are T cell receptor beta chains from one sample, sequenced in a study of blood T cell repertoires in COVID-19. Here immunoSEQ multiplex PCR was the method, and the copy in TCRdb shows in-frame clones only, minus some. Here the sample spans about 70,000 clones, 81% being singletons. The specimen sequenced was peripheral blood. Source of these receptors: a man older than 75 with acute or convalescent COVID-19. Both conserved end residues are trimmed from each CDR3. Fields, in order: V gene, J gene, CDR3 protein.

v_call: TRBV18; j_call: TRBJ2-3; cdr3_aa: ASSPLRTSGESDTQY
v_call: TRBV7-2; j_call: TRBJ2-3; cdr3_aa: ASSFRTSGDTQY
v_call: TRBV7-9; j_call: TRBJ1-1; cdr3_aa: ASSLNPGQGVPEAF
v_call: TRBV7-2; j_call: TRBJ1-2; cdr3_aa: ASSLEGDALIGGYT
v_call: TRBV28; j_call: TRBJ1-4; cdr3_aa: ASSSTVLEKLF
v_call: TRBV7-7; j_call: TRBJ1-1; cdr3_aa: ASSKTENTEAF
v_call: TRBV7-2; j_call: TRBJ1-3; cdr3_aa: ASSLIRNTIY
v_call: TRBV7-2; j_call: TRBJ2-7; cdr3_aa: ASTPPDSYEQY
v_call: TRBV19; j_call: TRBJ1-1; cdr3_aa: ASSITDSTLNTEAF
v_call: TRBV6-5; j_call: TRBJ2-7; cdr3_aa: ASSKGQEQY
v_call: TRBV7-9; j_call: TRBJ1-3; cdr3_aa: ASGAGEDSGNTIY
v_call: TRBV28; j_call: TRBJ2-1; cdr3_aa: ATTLAGVINEQF
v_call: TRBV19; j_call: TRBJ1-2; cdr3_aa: ASKTGYSNYGYT
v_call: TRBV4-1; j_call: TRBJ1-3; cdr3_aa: ASSQSWTGDSGNTIY
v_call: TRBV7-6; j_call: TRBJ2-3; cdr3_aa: ASSFDQGTQY